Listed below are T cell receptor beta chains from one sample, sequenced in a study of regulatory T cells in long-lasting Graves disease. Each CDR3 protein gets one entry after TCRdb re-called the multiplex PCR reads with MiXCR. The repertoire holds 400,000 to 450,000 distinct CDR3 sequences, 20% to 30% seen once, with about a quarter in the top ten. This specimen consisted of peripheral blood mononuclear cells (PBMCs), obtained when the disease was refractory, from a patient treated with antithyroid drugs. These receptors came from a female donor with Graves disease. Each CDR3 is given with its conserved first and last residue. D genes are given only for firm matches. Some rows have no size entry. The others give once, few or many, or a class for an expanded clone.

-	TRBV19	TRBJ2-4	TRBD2	TGTGCCAGTAGTGGGACTAGCGGGAAACTATTC	CASSGTSGKLF
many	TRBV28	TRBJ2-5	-	TGTGCCAGCAGTTTACCCGCTAGCGTTTGGGAGACCCAGTACTTC	CASSLPASVWETQYF
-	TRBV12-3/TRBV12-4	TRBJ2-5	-	TGTGCCAGCAGTGCACAACCGGGCCAAAGACAAGAGACCCAGTACTTC	CASSAQPGQRQETQYF
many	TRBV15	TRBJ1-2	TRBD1	TGTGCCACCAGCTCTGGGACAGGGGGTTTGTATGGCTACACCTTC	CATSSGTGGLYGYTF
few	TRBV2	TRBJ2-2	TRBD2	TGTGCCAGCAGTGAAGGGGATCCGGGACTAAATTTAGTTACGTCAACCGGGGAGCTGTTTTTT	CASSEGDPGLNLVTSTGELFF
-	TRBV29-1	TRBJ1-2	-	TGCAGCGTTGAAGTACACCTCAACTATGGCTACACCTTC	CSVEVHLNYGYTF
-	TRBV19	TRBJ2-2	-	TGTGCCAGTACCAGCGGGCCCGGTCGGACCGGGGAGCTGTTTTTT	CASTSGPGRTGELFF
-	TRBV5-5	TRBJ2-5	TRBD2	TGTGCCAGCAGCGTCGGACTAGCGGGGTACCAAGAGACCCAGTACTTC	CASSVGLAGYQETQYF
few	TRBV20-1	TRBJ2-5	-	TGCAGTGCTAGAGATCTTACGACGCCTTCATCCCAAGAGACCCAGTACTTC	CSARDLTTPSSQETQYF
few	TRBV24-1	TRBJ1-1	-	TGTGCCACCAGTGATTTACGCGAAGCTTTCTTT	CATSDLREAFF
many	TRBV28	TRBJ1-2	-	TGTGCCAGCAGTTTTGAGGGGTCGGGCAACTATGGCTACACCTTC	CASSFEGSGNYGYTF
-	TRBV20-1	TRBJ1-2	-	TGCAGTGCTAGAGTTCCAGCGGCTGGCTACACCTTC	CSARVPAAGYTF
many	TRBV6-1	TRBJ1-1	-	TGTGCCAGCAGTGCGGATATGAACACTGAAGCTTTCTTT	CASSADMNTEAFF
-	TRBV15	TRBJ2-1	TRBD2	TGTGCCACCAGCAACACCCTAGCGGGAGGGAATGAGCAGTTCTTC	CATSNTLAGGNEQFF
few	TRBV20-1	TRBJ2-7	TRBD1	TGCAGTGCTAGAGAAGGGACAGGGGCTAGGGAGCAGTACTTC	CSAREGTGAREQYF
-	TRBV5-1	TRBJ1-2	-	TGCGCCAGCAGCCGTGAGGGAAGTGGCTACACCTTC	CASSREGSGYTF
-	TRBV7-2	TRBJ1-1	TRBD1	TGTGCCAGCAGCGAAATCTTGACAGGGGGAACTGAAGCTTTCTTT	CASSEILTGGTEAFF
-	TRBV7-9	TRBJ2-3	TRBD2	TGTGCCAGCAGCCCCACTAGCGGGAGGGATACGCAGTATTTT	CASSPTSGRDTQYF
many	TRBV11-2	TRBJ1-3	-	TGTGCCAGCAGCTCGACAGTCTCTGGAAACACCATATATTTT	CASSSTVSGNTIYF
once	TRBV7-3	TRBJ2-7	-	TGTGCCAGCAGCTTTACAGGGCGGCCCTACGAGCAGTACTTC	CASSFTGRPYEQYF
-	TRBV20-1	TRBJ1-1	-	TGCAGTGCTAGATCACAGGGCACGATATTGGACACTGAAGCTTTCTTT	CSARSQGTILDTEAFF
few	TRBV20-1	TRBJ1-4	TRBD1	TGCAGTGCTAGCGCCGGGACAGGGAATGAAAAACTGTTTTTT	CSASAGTGNEKLFF
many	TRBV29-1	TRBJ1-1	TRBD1	TGCAGCGCTGAACAGGGGGGGCGCACTGAAGCTTTCTTT	CSAEQGGRTEAFF
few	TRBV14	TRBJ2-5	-	TGTGCCAGCAGCCATTGGGGAAGCCAAGAGACCCAGTACTTC	CASSHWGSQETQYF
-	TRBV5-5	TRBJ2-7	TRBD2	TGTGCCAGCAGCCTCTATCAGGGACTAGCGGGAGGAACCTACGAGCAGTACTTC	CASSLYQGLAGGTYEQYF
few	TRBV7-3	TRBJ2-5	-	TGTGCCAGCAGCTTAATCCCAGGACGCCAAGAGACCCAGTACTTC	CASSLIPGRQETQYF
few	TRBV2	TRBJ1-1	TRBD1	TGTGCCAGCAGTGAAGCGCGACAGGGAGAAGGAGCTTTCTTT	CASSEARQGEGAFF
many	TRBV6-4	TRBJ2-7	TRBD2	TGTGCCAGCAGTGAAACAGCGGGACCCGGCCATGAGCAGTACTTC	CASSETAGPGHEQYF
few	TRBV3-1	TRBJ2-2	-	TGTGCCAGCACCCCCGTACCAGGCGGGGAGCTGTTTTTT	CASTPVPGGELFF
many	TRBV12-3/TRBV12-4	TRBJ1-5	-	TGTGCCAGCACCGCTCGGGAGGGGGGCAATCAGCCCCAGCATTTT	CASTAREGGNQPQHF
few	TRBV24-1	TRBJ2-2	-	TGTGCCACCCGAGGCAACACCGGGGAGCTGTTTTTT	CATRGNTGELFF
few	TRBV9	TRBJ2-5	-	TGTGCCAGCAGCGTAGGACTGGAAGGAGAGACCCAGTACTTC	CASSVGLEGETQYF
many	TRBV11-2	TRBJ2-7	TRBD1	TGTGCCAGCAGCCAGCGCCCCGGGACAGGGGAGGAGCAGTACTTC	CASSQRPGTGEEQYF
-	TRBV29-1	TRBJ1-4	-	TGCAGCGCTGATAGAGGGGATGAAAAACTGTTTTTT	CSADRGDEKLFF
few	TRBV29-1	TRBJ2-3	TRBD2	TGCAGCGTTAGCGGGGCCCCTAGCACAGATACGCAGTATTTT	CSVSGAPSTDTQYF
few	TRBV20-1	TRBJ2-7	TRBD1	TGCAGTGCTAGAGATCCCCTGACAGGGCCCTACGAGCAGTACTTC	CSARDPLTGPYEQYF
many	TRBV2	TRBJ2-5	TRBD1	TGTGCCAGCAGTGAGGGACAGGGTATGACCCAGTACTTC	CASSEGQGMTQYF
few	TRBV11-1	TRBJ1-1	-	TGTGCCAGCAGCTTAGCGCCAGGGAGTGAAGCTTTCTTT	CASSLAPGSEAFF
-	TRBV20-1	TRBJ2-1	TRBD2	TGCAGTGCTATCCCTCCCGGGACTAGTTACGGGCAGTTCTTC	CSAIPPGTSYGQFF
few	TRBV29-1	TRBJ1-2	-	TGCAGCATCCAGGACACTAACTATGGCTACACCTTC	CSIQDTNYGYTF
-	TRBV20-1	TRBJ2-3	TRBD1	TGCAGTGCTAGAGATTTACAGGGGGCCTCGACGAGCACAGATACGCAGTATTTT	CSARDLQGASTSTDTQYF
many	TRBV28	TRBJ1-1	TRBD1	TGTGCCAGCACCACAGGACAGGGGGGGAATCATCCGCCTTACATGAACACTGAAGCTTTCTTT	CASTTGQGGNHPPYMNTEAFF
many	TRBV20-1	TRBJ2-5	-	TGCAGTGCTAGAGAGGGCTTAGAGACCCAGTACTTC	CSAREGLETQYF
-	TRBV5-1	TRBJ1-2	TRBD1	TGCGCCAGCAGCTTGGTCGGGACAGACCGAATCTATGGCTACACCTTC	CASSLVGTDRIYGYTF
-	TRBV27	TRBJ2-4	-	TGTGCCAGCAGTCCTACGCCCGGGACAGCCAAAAACATTCAGTACTTC	CASSPTPGTAKNIQYF
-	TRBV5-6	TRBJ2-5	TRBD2	TGTGCCAGCAGCTTCTCCTTAGCGGGAGAGACCCAGTACTTC	CASSFSLAGETQYF
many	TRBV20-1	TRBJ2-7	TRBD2	TGCAGTGCTAGGCCGGGAGGGGCGGGAAGCTACGAGCAGTACTTC	CSARPGGAGSYEQYF
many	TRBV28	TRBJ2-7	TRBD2	TGTGCCAGCAGAGTTGCCCCCGTGAGCGGGATCTTCTACGAGCAGTACTTC	CASRVAPVSGIFYEQYF
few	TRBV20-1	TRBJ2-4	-	TGCAGTGCTAGCGGGGACACAATTACCCATCAAAACATTCAGTACTTC	CSASGDTITHQNIQYF
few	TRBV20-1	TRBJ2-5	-	TGCAGTGCTTCAAAGGAGGGAGGTCGGAAAAAAGAGACCCAGTACTTC	CSASKEGGRKKETQYF
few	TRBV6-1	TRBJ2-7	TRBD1	TGTGCCAGCAGCCCGGACAGGGGCGAGCAGTACTTC	CASSPDRGEQYF